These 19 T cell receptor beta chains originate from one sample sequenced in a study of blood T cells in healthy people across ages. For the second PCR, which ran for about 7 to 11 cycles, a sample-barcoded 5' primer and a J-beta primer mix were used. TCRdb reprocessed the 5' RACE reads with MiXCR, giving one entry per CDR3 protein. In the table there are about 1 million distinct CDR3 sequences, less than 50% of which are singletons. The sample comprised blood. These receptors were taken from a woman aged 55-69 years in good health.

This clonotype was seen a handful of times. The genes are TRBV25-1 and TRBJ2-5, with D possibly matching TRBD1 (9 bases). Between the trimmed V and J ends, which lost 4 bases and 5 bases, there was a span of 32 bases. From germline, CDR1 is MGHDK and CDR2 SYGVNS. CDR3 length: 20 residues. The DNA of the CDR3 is TGTGCCAGCAGTGCTTGGGACAGGGCGTCCCCAGCGGGAGTAGCTGAGACCCAGTACTTC. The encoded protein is CASSAWDRASPAGVAETQYF.

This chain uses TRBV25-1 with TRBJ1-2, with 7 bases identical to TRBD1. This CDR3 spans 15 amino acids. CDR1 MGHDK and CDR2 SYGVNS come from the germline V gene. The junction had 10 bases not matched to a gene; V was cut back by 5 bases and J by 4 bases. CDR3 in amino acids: CASSSFRDSFYGYTF. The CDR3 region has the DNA TGTGCCAGCAGTTCTTTCCGGGACAGCTTCTATGGCTACACCTTC.

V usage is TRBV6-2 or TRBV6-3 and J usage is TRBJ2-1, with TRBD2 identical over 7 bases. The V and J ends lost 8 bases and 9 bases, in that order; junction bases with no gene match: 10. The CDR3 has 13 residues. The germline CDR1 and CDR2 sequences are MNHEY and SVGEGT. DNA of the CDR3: TGTGCCAGCCGACTAACGGGAGGTACTGAGCAGTTCTTC. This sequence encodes CASRLTGGTEQFF.

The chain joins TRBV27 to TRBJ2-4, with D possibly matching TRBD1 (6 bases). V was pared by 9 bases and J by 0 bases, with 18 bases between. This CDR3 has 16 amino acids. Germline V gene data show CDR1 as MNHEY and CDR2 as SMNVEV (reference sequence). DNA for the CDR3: TGTGCCAGGGGGGCACAGGAGAATATAGCCAAAAACATTCAGTACTTC. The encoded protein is CARGAQENIAKNIQYF.

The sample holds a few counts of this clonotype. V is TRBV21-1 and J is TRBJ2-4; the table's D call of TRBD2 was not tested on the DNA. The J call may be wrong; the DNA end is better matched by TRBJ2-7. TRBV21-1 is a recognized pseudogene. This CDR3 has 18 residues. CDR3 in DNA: TGTGCCAGCAGCAAAGAAGGGACTAGCGGTACCCTTGGGGACGAGCAGTACTTC. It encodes CASSKEGTSGTLGDEQYF.

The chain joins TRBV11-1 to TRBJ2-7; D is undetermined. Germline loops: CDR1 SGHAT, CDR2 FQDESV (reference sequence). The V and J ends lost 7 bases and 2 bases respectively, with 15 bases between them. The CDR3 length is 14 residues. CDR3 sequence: CASNPTGGAYEQYF. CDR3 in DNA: TGTGCCAGCAACCCAACCGGTGGGGCCTACGAGCAGTACTTC.

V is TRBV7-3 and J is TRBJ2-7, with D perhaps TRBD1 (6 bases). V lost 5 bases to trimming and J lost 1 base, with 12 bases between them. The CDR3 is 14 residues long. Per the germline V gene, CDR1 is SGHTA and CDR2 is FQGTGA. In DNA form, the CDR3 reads TGTGCCAGCAGCCCGACAGGATTTTCCTACGAGCAGTACTTC. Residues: CASSPTGFSYEQYF.

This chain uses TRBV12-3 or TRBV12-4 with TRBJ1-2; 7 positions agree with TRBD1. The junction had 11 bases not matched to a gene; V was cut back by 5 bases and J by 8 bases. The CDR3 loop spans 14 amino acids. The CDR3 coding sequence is TGTGCCAGCAGTGCCAGACAGGGCCCTGGGGGCTACACCTTC. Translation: CASSARQGPGGYTF.

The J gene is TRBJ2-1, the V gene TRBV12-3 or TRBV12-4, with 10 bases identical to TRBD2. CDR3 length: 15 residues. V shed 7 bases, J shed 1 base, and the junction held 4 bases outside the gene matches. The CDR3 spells CASKREGSSYNEQFF. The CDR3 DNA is TGTGCCAGCAAGCGGGAGGGGAGTTCCTACAATGAGCAGTTCTTC.

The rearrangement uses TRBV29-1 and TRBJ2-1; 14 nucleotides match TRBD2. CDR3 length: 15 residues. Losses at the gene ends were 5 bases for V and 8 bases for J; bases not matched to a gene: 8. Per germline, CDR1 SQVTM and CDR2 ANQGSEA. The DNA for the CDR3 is TGCAGCGTTCTGCAGACTAGCGGGAGGGCCGATGAGCAGTTCTTC. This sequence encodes CSVLQTSGRADEQFF.

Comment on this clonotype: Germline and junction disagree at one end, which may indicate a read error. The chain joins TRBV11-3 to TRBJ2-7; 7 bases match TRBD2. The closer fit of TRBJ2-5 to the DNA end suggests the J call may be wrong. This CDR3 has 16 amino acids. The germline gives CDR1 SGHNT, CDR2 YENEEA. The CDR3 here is CTSSLDRATAGETQYF. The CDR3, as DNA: TGTACCAGCAGCTTAGATCGTGCGACAGCGGGGGAGACCCAGTACTTC.

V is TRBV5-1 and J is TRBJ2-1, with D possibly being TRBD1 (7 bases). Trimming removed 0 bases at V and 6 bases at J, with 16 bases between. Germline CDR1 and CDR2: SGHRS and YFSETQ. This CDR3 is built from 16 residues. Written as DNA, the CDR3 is TGCGCCAGCAGCTTGGCCGGCAGGGGGGATTTCAATGAGCAGTTCTTC. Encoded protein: CASSLAGRGDFNEQFF.

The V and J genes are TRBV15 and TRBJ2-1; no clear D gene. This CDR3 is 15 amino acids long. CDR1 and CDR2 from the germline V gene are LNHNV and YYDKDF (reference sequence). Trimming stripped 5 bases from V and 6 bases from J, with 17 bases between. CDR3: CATSPQRSPINEQFF. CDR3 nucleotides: TGTGCCACCAGCCCACAGAGAAGCCCGATCAATGAGCAGTTCTTC.

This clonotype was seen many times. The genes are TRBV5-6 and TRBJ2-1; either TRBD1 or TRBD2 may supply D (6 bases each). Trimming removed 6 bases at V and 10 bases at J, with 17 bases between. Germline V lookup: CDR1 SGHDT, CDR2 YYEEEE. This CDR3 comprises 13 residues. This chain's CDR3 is CASTDGGRREQFF. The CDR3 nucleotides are TGTGCCAGCACCGACGGGGGCCGGAGGGAGCAGTTCTTC. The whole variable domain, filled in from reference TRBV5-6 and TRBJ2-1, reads DAGVTQSPTHLIKTRGQQVTLRCSPKSGHDTVSWYQQALGQGPQFIFQYYEEEERQRGNFPDRFSGHQFPNYSSELNVNALLLGDSALYLCASTDGGRREQFFGPGTRLTVL.

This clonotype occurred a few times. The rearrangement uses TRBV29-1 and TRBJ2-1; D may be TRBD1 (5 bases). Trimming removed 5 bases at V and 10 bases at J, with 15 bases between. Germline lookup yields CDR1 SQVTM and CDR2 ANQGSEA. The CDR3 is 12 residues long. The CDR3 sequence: CSVQGGLFEQFF. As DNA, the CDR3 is TGCAGCGTTCAGGGTGGCCTGTTCGAGCAGTTCTTC.

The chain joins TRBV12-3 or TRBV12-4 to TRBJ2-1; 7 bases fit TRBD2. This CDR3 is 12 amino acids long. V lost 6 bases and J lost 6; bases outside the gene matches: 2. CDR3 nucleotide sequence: TGTGCCAGCAGGGGACTATCCAATGAGCAGTTCTTC. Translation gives CASRGLSNEQFF.

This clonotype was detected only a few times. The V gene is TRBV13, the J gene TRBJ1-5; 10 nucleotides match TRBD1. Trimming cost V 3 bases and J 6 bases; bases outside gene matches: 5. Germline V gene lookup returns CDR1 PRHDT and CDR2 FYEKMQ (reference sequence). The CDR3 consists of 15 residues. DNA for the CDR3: TGTGCCAGCAGCTTCGGACAGGGGGATGGTCAGCCCCAGCATTTT. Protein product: CASSFGQGDGQPQHF.

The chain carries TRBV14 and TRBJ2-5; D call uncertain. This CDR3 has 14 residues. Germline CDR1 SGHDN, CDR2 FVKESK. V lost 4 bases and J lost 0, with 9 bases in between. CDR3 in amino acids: CASSPRPYQETQYF. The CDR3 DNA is TGTGCCAGCAGCCCAAGACCGTACCAAGAGACCCAGTACTTC.

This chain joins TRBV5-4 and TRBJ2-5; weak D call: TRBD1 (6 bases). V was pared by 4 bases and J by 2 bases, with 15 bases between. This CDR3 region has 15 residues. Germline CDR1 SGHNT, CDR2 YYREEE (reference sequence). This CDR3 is CASSIGTSIQETQYF. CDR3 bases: TGTGCCAGCAGCATTGGGACATCCATTCAAGAGACCCAGTACTTC.